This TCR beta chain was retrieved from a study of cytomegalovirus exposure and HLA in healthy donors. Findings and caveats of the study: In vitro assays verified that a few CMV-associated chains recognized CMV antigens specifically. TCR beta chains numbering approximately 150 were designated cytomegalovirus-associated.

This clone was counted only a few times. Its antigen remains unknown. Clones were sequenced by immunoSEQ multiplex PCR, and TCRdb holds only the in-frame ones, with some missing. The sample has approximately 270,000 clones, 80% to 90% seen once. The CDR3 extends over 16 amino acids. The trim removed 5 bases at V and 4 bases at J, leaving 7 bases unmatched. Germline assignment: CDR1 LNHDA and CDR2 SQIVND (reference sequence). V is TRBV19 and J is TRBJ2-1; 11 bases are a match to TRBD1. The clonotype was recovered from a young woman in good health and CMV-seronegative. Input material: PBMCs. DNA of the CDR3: TGTGCCAGTAGTGGCACCGGGACAGGGGGATACAATGAGCAGTTCTTC. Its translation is CASSGTGTGGYNEQFF.